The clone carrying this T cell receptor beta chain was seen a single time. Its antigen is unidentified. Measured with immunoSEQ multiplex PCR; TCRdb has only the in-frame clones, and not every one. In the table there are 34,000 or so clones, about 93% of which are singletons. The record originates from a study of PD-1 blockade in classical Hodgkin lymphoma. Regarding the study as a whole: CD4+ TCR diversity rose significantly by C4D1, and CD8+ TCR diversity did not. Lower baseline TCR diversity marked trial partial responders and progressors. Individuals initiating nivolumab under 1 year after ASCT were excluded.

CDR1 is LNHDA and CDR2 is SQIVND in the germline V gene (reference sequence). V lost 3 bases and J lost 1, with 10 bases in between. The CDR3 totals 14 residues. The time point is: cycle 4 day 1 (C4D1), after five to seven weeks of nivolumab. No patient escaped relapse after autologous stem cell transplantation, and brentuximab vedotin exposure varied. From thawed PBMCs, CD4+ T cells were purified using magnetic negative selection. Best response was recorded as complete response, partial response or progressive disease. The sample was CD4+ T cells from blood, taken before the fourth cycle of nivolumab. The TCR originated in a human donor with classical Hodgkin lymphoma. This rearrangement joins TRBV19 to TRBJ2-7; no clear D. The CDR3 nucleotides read TGTGCCAGTAGTATTAGACTGGTTTCCTACGAGCAGTACTTC. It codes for CASSIRLVSYEQYF.